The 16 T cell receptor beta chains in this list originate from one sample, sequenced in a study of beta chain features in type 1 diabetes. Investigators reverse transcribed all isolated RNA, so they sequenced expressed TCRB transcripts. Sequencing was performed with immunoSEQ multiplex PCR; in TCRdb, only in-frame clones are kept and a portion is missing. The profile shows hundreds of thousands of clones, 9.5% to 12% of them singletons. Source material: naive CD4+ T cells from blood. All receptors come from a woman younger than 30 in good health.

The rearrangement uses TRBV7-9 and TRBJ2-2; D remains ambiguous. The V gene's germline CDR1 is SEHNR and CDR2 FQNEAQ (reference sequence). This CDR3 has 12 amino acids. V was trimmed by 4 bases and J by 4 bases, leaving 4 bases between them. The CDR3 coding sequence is TGTGCCAGCAGCTCAGCCACCGGGGAGCTGTTTTTT. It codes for CASSSATGELFF.

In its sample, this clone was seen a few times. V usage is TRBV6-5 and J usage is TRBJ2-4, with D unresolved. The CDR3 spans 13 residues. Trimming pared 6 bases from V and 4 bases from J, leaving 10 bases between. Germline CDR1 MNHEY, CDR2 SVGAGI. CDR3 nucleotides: TGTGCCAGCAGCTACAGTACGAAAAACATTCAGTACTTC. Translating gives CASSYSTKNIQYF.

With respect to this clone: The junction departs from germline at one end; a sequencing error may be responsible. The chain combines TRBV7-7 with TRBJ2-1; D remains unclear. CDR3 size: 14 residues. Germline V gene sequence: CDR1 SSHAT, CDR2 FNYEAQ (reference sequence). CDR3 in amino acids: CASSFGPAANEQFF. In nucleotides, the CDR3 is TGTGCTAGCAGCTTTGGCCCCGCCGCCAATGAGCAGTTCTTC.

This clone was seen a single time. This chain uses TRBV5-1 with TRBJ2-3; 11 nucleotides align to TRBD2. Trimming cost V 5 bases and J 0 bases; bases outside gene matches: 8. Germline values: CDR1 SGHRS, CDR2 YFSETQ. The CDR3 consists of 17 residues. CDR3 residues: CASRPGLAGASTDTQYF. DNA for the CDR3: TGCGCCAGCAGACCCGGACTAGCGGGCGCTAGCACAGATACGCAGTATTTT.

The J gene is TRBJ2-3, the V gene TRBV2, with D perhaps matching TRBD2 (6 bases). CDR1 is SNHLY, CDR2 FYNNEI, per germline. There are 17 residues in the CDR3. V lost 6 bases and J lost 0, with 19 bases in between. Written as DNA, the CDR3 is TGTGCCAGCAGCACAAAGCGGGTGGGACGGAGCACAGATACGCAGTATTTT. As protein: CASSTKRVGRSTDTQYF.

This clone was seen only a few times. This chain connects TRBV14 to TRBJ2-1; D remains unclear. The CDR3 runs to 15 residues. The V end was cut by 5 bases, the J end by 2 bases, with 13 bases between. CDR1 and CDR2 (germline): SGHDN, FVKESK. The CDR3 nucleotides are TGTGCCAGCAGCAAAGGGTGGGTTACCTACAATGAGCAGTTCTTC. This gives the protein CASSKGWVTYNEQFF.

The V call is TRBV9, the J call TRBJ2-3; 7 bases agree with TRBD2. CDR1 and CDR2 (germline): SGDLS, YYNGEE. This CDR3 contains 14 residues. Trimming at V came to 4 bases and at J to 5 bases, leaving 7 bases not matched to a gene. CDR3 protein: CASSFSGDKDTQYF. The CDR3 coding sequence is TGTGCCAGCAGCTTCAGCGGGGATAAAGATACGCAGTATTTT.

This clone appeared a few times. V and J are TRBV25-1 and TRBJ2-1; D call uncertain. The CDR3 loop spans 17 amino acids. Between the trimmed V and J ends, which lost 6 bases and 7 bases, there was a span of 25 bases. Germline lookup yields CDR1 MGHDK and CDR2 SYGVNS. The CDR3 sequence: CASRGQSTYSMRNEQFF. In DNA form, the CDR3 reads TGTGCCAGCAGGGGCCAAAGTACTTATTCTATGAGGAATGAGCAGTTCTTC.

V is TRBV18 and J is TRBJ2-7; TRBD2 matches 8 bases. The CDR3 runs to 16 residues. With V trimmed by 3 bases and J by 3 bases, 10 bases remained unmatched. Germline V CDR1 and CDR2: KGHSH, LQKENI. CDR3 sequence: CASSPLTGTSNYEQYF. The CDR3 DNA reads TGTGCCAGCTCACCTTTAACCGGGACTAGTAACTACGAGCAGTACTTC.

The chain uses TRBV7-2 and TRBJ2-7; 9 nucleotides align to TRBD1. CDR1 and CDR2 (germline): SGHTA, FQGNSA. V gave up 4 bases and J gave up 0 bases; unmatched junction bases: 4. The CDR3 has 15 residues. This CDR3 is CASSSGTGRSYEQYV. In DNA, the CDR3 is TGTGCCAGCAGCTCCGGGACAGGGCGCTCCTACGAGCAGTACGTC.

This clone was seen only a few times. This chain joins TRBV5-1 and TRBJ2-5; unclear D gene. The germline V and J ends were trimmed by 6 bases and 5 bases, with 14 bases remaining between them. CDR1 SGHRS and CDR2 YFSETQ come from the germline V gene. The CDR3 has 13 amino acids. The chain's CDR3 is CASTPEVPETQYF. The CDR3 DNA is TGCGCCAGCACGCCTGAGGTTCCGGAGACCCAGTACTTC.

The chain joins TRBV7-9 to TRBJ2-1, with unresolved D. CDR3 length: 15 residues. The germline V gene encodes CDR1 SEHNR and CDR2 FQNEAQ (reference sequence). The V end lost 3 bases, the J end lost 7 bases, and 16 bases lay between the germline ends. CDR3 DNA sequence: TGTGCCAGCAGCTTTGATAAGACTGCCGGTAATGAGCAGTTCTTC. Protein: CASSFDKTAGNEQFF.

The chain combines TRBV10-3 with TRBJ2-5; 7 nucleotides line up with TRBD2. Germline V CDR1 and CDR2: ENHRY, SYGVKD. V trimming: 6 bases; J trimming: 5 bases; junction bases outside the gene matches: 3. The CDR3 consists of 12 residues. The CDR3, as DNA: TGTGCCATCAGGAGGGAGGGGGAGACCCAGTACTTC. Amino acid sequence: CAIRREGETQYF.

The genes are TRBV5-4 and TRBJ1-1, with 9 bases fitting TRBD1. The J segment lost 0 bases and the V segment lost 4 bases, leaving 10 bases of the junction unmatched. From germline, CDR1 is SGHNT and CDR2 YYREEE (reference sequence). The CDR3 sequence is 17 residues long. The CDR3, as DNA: TGTGCCAGCAGCAGAGACAGGGGGACTGGGCTGAACACTGAAGCTTTCTTT. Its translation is CASSRDRGTGLNTEAFF.

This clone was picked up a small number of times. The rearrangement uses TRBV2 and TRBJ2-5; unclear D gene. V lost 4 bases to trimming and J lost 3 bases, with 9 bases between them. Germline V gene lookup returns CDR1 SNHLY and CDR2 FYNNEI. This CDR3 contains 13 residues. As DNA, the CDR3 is TGTGCCAGCAGTGCCTCGGCAGAAGAGACCCAGTACTTC. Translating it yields CASSASAEETQYF.

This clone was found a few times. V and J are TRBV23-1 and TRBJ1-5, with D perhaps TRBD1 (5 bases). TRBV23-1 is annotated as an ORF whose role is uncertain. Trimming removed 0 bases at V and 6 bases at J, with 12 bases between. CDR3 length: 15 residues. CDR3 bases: TGCGCCAGCAGTCAATCTGGGTGGGGGGTTCAGCCCCAGCATTTT. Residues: CASSQSGWGVQPQHF.